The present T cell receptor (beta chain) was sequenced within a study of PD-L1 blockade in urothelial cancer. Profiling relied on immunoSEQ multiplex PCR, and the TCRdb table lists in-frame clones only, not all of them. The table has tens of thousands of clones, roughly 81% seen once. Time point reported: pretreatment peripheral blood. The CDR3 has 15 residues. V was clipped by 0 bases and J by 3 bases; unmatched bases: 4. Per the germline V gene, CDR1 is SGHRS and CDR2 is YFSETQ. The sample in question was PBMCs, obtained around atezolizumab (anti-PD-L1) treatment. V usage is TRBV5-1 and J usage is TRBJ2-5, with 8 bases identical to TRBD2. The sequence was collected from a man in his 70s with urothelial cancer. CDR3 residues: CASSLVAGIKETQYF. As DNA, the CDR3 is TGCGCCAGCAGCTTGGTAGCGGGGATAAAAGAGACCCAGTACTTC.